This TCR beta chain was recovered during a study of shared clonotypes between healthy human individuals. With respect to this clone: Its antigen is undetermined. The junction differs from germline at one of its ends, possibly a read error.

In the study's own analysis: There were no quality scores in the junction-only immunoSEQ sequences, so filtering differed. Generated by immunoSEQ multiplex PCR, the TCRdb table keeps only in-frame clones and is missing some. The DNA was the basis for D and trimming; V, J and clone size are from that table. In the table there are over a million clones, around 97% of which are singletons. Study-level points and caveats: Shared clonotypes across all four donors exceeded non-shared ones in generation probability.

CDR3 length: 14 amino acids. Germline CDR1 and CDR2: SGHVS and FNYEAQ. This TCR derives from a man aged 30 to 45 in good health. The sample comprised naive CD4+ T cells sorted from blood. Subset defined: CD45RA+ positively selected. The rearrangement links TRBV7-6 to TRBJ2-5; TRBD2 aligns across 10 bases. The CDR3 nucleotides are TGTGCCAGCAGCAAACTAGCGGGACAAGGGACCCAGTACTTC. Residues: CASSKLAGQGTQYF.